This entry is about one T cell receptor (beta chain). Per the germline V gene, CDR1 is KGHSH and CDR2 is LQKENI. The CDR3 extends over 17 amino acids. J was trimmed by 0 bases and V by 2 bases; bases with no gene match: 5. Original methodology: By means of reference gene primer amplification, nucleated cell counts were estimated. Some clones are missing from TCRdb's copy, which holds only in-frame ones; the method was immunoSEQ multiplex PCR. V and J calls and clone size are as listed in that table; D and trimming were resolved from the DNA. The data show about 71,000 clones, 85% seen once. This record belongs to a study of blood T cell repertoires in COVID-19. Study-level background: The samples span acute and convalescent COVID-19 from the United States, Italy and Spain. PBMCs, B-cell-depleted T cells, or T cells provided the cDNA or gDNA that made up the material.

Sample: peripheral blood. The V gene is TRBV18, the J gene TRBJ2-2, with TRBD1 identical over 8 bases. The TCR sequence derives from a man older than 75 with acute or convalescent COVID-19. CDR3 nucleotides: TGTGCCAGCTCACCAGGCAGGGGGCCCACGAACACCGGGGAGCTGTTTTTT. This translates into CASSPGRGPTNTGELFF. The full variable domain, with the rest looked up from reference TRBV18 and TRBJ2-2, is NAGVMQNPRHLVRRRGQEARLRCSPMKGHSHVYWYRQLPEEGLKFMVYLQKENIIDESGMPKERFSAEFPKEGPSILRIQQVVRGDSAAYFCASSPGRGPTNTGELFFGEGSRLTVL.